This T cell receptor beta chain derives from a study of T cell responses to AZD1222 COVID-19 vaccine. Study conclusions and caveats: Baseline serology detected seropositivity in only a handful of AZD1222 recipients. Donors were chiefly white British, with a greater number of females, and clonal diversity was perhaps underestimated. Repertoires were collected only later (after the peak T cell response had occurred). Unmutated regions of variants are reportedly targeted by nearly half of spike-specific TCRs.

Regarding this clone: The target antigen is unknown.

Sequencing used immunoSEQ multiplex PCR; TCRdb keeps in-frame clones, though not all of them. The sample contains about 110,000 clones, about 90% of which appear only once. Germline CDR1 LGHDT, CDR2 YNNKEL (reference sequence). The trim removed 4 bases at V and 5 bases at J, leaving 12 bases unmatched. The CDR3 consists of 17 residues. The starting material was peripheral blood, obtained on day 0 of AZD1222 vaccination. The V and J genes are TRBV3-1 (or the pseudogene TRBV3-2) and TRBJ2-5, with TRBD2 identical over 11 bases. This TCR derives from an adult in good health. The CDR3, as DNA: TGTGCCAGCAGCCCGCTCCCTAGCGGGGGGTCAGGGGAGACCCAGTACTTC. It is translated as CASSPLPSGGSGETQYF.